The TCR beta chain described here comes from a study of cytomegalovirus exposure and HLA in healthy donors. Points from the study as a whole: About 90% or about 30% of the time was how often most TCR beta V segments were productive, according to an earlier analysis. With later analysis, a missense DCLRE1C variant became linked to TCR beta V- and J-gene trimming.

Details on this clone: No antigen is known for it.

Researchers ran the PCR with 60 Vbeta and 13 Jbeta primers. Using immunoSEQ multiplex PCR, the repertoire was profiled, and TCRdb retains in-frame clones only, with some absent. Among some 150,000 clones, 80% to 85% were seen once, and the ten largest hold roughly 7.7%. At the time of sampling, donors were nominally healthy, though unrecorded immune exposures were likely. Input material: PBMCs. The TCR originated in a woman aged 50 to 60 in good health and CMV-seropositive.

The DNA of the CDR3 is TGTGCCAGCAGCCCTGGACAGGGAGGTACCGGGGAGCTGTTTTTT. Protein: CASSPGQGGTGELFF. The V and J genes are TRBV11-3 and TRBJ2-2; 8 nucleotides line up with TRBD1. The CDR3 is 15 amino acids. J was trimmed by 5 bases and V by 5 bases; bases with no gene match: 7. The germline CDR1 and CDR2 sequences are SGHNT and YENEEA.